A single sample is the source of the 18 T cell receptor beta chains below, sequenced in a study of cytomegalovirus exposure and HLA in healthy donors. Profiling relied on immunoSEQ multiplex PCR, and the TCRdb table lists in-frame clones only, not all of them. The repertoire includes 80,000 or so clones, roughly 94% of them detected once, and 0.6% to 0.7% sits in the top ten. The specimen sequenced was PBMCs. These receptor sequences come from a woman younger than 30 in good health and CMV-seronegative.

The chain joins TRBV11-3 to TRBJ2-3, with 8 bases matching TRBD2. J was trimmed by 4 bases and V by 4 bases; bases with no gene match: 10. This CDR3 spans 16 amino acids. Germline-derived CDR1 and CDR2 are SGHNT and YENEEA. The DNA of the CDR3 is TGTGCCAGCAGCTGGGGCGGCGGGGGGAGGGCAGATACGCAGTATTTT. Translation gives CASSWGGGGRADTQYF.

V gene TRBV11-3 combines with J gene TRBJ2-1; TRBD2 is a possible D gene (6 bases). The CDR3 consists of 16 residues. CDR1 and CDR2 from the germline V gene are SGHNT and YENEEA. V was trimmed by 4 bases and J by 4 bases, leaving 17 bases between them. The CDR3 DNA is TGTGCCAGCAGCTCCCAACGAGGGCGGGAATACAATGAGCAGTTCTTC. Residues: CASSSQRGREYNEQFF.

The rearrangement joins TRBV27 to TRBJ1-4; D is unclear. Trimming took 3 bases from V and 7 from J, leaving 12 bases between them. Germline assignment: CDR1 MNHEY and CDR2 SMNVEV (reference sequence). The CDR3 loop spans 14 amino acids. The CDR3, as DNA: TGTGCCAGCAGTTTGTGGGGAGCAGGTGAAAAACTGTTTTTT. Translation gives CASSLWGAGEKLFF.

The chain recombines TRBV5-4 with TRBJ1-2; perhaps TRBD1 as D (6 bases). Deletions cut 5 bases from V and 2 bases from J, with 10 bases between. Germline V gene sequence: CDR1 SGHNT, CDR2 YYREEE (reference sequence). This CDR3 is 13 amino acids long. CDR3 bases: TGTGCCAGCAGTTCAGGACAGAACTATGGCTACACCTTC. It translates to CASSSGQNYGYTF.

DNA of the CDR3: TGTGCCAGCAGCCCCCGCCGGTGGACAGATCAGAACACTGAAGCTTTCTTT. It translates to CASSPRRWTDQNTEAFF. V is TRBV7-2 and J is TRBJ1-1; possible D gene TRBD1, 6 bases. Deletions cut 5 bases from V and 1 base from J, with 20 bases between. This CDR3 spans 17 amino acids. CDR1 SGHTA and CDR2 FQGNSA come from the germline V gene.

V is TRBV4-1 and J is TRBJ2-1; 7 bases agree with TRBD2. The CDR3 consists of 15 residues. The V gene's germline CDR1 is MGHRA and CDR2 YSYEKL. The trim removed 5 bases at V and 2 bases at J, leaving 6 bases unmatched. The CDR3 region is CASSVTGTTYNEQFF. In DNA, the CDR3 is TGCGCCAGCAGCGTTACTGGGACTACCTACAATGAGCAGTTCTTC.

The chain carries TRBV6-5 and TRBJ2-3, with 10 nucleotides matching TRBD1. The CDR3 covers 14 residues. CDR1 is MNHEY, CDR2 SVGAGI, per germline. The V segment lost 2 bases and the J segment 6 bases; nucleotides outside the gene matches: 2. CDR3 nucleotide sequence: TGTGCCAGCAGTTACCGGGACAGGGGTGATACGCAGTATTTT. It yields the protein CASSYRDRGDTQYF.

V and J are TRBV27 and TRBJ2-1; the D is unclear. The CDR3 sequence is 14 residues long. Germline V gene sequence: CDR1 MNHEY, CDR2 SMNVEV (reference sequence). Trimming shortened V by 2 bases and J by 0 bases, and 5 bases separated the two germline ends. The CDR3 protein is CASSLASSYNEQFF. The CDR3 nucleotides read TGTGCCAGCAGTTTAGCTAGCTCCTACAATGAGCAGTTCTTC.

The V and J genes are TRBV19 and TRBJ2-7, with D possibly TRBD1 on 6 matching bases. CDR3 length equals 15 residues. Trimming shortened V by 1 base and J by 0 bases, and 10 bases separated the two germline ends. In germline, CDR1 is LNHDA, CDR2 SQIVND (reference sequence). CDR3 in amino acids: CASSIARGLSYEQYF. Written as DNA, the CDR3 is TGTGCCAGTAGTATAGCCAGGGGCCTCTCCTACGAGCAGTACTTC.

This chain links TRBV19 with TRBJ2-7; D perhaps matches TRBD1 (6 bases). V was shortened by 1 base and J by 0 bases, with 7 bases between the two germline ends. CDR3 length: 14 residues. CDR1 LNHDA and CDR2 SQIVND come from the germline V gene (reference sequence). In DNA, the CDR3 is TGTGCCAGTAGTATAGGGACAGCCTCCTACGAGCAGTACTTC. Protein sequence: CASSIGTASYEQYF.

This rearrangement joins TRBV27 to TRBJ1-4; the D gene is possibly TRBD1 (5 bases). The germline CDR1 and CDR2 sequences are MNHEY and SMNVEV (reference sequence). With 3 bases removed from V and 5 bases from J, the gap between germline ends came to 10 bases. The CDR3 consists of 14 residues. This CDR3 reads CASSFIGGNEKLFF. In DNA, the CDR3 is TGTGCCAGCAGTTTTATTGGGGGGAATGAAAAACTGTTTTTT.

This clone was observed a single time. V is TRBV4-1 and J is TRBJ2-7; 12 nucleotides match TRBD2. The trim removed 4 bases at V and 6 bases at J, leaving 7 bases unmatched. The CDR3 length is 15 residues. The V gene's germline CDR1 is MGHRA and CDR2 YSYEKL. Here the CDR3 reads CASSPMGLAGREQYF. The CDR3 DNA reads TGCGCCAGCAGCCCAATGGGACTAGCGGGTCGCGAGCAGTACTTC.

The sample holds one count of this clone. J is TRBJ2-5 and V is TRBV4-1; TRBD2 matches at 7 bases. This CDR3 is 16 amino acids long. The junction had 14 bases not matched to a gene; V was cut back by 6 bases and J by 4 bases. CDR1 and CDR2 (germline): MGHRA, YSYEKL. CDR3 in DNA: TGCGCCAGCAGACCCCAGGAGCGGGGTAGAGGAGAGACCCAGTACTTC. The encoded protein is CASRPQERGRGETQYF.

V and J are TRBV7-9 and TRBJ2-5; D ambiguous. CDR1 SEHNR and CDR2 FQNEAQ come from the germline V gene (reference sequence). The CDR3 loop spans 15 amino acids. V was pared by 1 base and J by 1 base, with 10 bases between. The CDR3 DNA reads TGTGCCAGCAGCTTAGGTTCCCAGTTCCAAGAGACCCAGTACTTC. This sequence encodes CASSLGSQFQETQYF. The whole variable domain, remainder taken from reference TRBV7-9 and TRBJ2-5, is DTGVSQNPRHKITKRGQNVTFRCDPISEHNRLYWYRQTLGQGPEFLTYFQNEAQLEKSRLLSDRFSAERPKGSFSTLEIQRTEQGDSAMYLCASSLGSQFQETQYFGPGTRLLVL.

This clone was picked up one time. The CDR3 coding sequence is TGTGCCTGTATCGAAACGGGGTCTGGAAACACCATATATTTT. This codes for CACIETGSGNTIYF. The chain carries TRBV30 and TRBJ1-3; D gene unclear. Per the germline V gene, CDR1 is GTSNPN and CDR2 is SVGIG (reference sequence). V was pared by 6 bases and J by 1 base, with 13 bases between. The CDR3 is 14 amino acids.

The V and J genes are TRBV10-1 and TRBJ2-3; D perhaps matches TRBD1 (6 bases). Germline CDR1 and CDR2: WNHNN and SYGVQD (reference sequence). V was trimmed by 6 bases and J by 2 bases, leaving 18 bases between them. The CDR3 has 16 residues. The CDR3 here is CASREPQGIITDTQYF. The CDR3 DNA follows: TGCGCCAGCAGAGAGCCACAGGGAATAATCACAGATACGCAGTATTTT.

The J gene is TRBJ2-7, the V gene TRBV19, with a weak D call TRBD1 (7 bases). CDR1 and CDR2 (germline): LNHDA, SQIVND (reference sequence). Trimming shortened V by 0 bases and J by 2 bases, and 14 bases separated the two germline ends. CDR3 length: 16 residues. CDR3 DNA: TGTGCCAGTAGTATAGATCGTGGAGGGGGCCCCTACGAGCAGTACTTC. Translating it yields CASSIDRGGGPYEQYF.

CDR3 region: CASRLGAGNTIYF. DNA for the CDR3: TGTGCCAGCCGGCTAGGAGCTGGAAACACCATATATTTT. The V and J genes are TRBV7-9 and TRBJ1-3; D is uncertain. The CDR3 has 13 amino acids. Germline loops: CDR1 SEHNR, CDR2 FQNEAQ (reference sequence). V shed 8 bases and J shed 2 bases, with 10 bases lying between them.